This TCR beta chain is from a study of OX40 agonist ivuxolimab in advanced cancers. Study as a whole: The study reported partial responses in three patients: one hepatocellular carcinoma, two cutaneous melanoma.

This clone turned up a few times. Generated by immunoSEQ multiplex PCR, the TCRdb table keeps only in-frame clones and is missing some. This sample yields approximately 91,000 clones, of which 80% to 90% are seen a single time; 4.5% to 5.5% belongs to the top ten. The length of the CDR3 is 17 residues. Looked up from germline, CDR1 is SGHTA and CDR2 is FQGNSA. V shed 1 base, J shed 5 bases, and the junction held 4 bases outside the gene matches. This sequence was found in an adult with an advanced solid tumor such as melanoma, head and neck, liver or kidney cancer. V gene TRBV7-2 combines with J gene TRBJ2-2; 13 bases match TRBD2. The sample was CD4+ or CD8+ T cells sorted from blood, taken in a trial of the OX40 agonist ivuxolimab. The CDR3 region is CASSLGGLAGVTGELFF. CDR3 nucleotide sequence: TGTGCCAGCAGCTTAGGAGGACTAGCGGGAGTTACCGGGGAGCTGTTTTTT.